This T cell receptor beta chain was recovered during a study of cytomegalovirus exposure and HLA in healthy donors. Remarks on this clone: Its antigen is as yet unknown.

The V segment lost 4 bases and the J segment 1 base; nucleotides outside the gene matches: 4. Germline values: CDR1 SGHRS, CDR2 YFSETQ. The CDR3 has 14 amino acids. Study outcomes and limitations: Based on reports, TCR beta sequences accurately predicted HLA-A and HLA-B alleles for most subjects.

PCR involved 60 Vbeta and 13 Jbeta primers. This table comes from immunoSEQ multiplex PCR, and its TCRdb copy is limited to in-frame clones, with some not included. The sample has about 58,000 clones. The sequenced material came from PBMCs. The chain links TRBV5-1 to TRBJ2-7, with 8 nucleotides matching TRBD1. The clonotype originates from a woman aged 18 to 35 in good health and CMV-seronegative. CDR3 nucleotides: TGCGCCAGCAGCAGATGGACAGGGTCCTACGAGCAGTACTTC. Amino acids: CASSRWTGSYEQYF. The variable domain in full, completed from reference TRBV5-1 and TRBJ2-7, reads KAGVTQTPRYLIKTRGQQVTLSCSPISGHRSVSWYQQTPGQGLQFLFEYFSETQRNKGNFPGRFSGRQFSNSRSEMNVSTLELGDSALYLCASSRWTGSYEQYFGPGTRLTVT.